Shown below are 27 T cell receptor beta chains from a single sample sequenced in a study of blood T cell repertoires in COVID-19. Repertoires were generated with immunoSEQ multiplex PCR, while TCRdb's copy carries only in-frame clones and drops some. The sample contains about 230,000 clones, around 80% of which appear only once. The sequenced sample was peripheral blood. The receptor source for this set is a man aged 35 to 55 with acute or convalescent COVID-19.

The chain uses TRBV2 and TRBJ2-1; D might be TRBD1 (5 bases). With 7 bases removed from V and 5 bases from J, the gap between germline ends came to 12 bases. Germline CDR1 and CDR2: SNHLY and FYNNEI. This CDR3 spans 13 amino acids. The CDR3 loop is CASTWGLNNEQFF. DNA for the CDR3: TGTGCCAGCACCTGGGGCCTGAACAATGAGCAGTTCTTC.

V is TRBV30 and J is TRBJ2-1, with TRBD2 identical over 8 bases. CDR1 is GTSNPN, CDR2 SVGIG, per germline (reference sequence). The V gene end was trimmed by 7 bases and the J gene end by 4 bases; junction bases not matched to a gene: 12. The CDR3 contains 15 residues. The CDR3 loop reads CAFDLGLGKYNEQFF. In nucleotides, the CDR3 is TGTGCCTTCGACCTGGGACTAGGAAAGTACAATGAGCAGTTCTTC.

This chain uses TRBV27 with TRBJ1-2; 10 bases line up with TRBD1. Unmatched junction bases numbered 14, after V lost 6 bases and J lost 7 bases. The CDR3 covers 16 residues. Germline CDR1 and CDR2: MNHEY and SMNVEV (reference sequence). CDR3 DNA: TGTGCCAGCAGGGGATCACCCCGACAGGGGGCATTTGGCTACACCTTC. It yields the protein CASRGSPRQGAFGYTF.

The chain links TRBV2 to TRBJ1-1; D ambiguous. Germline CDR1 and CDR2: SNHLY and FYNNEI. V was pared by 7 bases and J by 2 bases, with 11 bases between. CDR3 length: 13 residues. CDR3 region: CASKVEGNTEAFF. The CDR3 DNA reads TGTGCCAGCAAGGTGGAGGGAAACACTGAAGCTTTCTTT.

As to this clone: This CDR3 is also generated by other DNA sequences in the sample. The J gene is TRBJ1-5, the V gene TRBV19, with D possibly being TRBD1 (6 bases). This CDR3 comprises 15 residues. The V and J ends lost 3 bases and 0 bases respectively, with 9 bases between them. Germline V lookup: CDR1 LNHDA, CDR2 SQIVND (reference sequence). The CDR3 loop is CASSIAGASNQPQHF. CDR3 bases: TGTGCCAGTAGTATCGCGGGGGCTAGCAATCAGCCCCAGCATTTT.

V usage is TRBV7-9 and J usage is TRBJ1-2; 9 bases agree with TRBD1. Germline V gene sequence: CDR1 SEHNR, CDR2 FQNEAQ (reference sequence). This CDR3 comprises 14 residues. Unmatched junction bases numbered 7, after V lost 5 bases and J lost 6 bases. The CDR3 DNA is TGTGCCAGCAGCCCCAAGGGACAGGGCAATGGCTACACCTTC. Its protein product is CASSPKGQGNGYTF.

The chain has TRBV27 and TRBJ1-1; 8 nucleotides match TRBD1. The CDR3 contains 16 residues. The ends lost 6 bases at V and 3 bases at J; junction bases unmatched: 12. Per the germline V gene, CDR1 is MNHEY and CDR2 is SMNVEV (reference sequence). CDR3 protein: CASSLGQGRTDTEAFF. CDR3 nucleotide sequence: TGTGCCAGCAGCCTAGGACAGGGAAGAACGGACACTGAAGCTTTCTTT.

V usage is TRBV15 and J usage is TRBJ1-3; a possible D gene is TRBD1 (5 bases). V lost 0 bases and J lost 3, with 9 bases in between. CDR1 is LNHNV and CDR2 is YYDKDF in the germline V gene (reference sequence). The CDR3 contains 15 residues. The CDR3 coding sequence is TGTGCCACCAGCAGAGATCGGGACTTTGGAAACACCATATATTTT. This gives the protein CATSRDRDFGNTIYF. Together with reference TRBV15 and TRBJ1-3, the CDR3 gives the full variable domain: DAMVIQNPRYQVTQFGKPVTLSCSQTLNHNVMYWYQQKSSQAPKLLFHYYDKDFNNEADTPDNFQSRRPNTSFCFLDIRSPGLGDTAMYLCATSRDRDFGNTIYFGEGSWLTVV.

The CDR3 is CASSQGDRAFF. CDR3 in DNA: TGCGCCAGCAGCCAAGGAGATCGAGCTTTCTTT. The chain has TRBV4-3 and TRBJ1-1; D unresolved. Germline values: CDR1 LGHNA, CDR2 YSLEER. The CDR3 totals 11 residues. Trimming cost V 1 base and J 10 bases, with 7 bases left between them.

The V and J genes are TRBV29-1 and TRBJ2-3, with D possibly being TRBD1 (5 bases). V lost 3 bases and J lost 2, with 9 bases in between. Germline V gene data show CDR1 as SQVTM and CDR2 as ANQGSEA. The CDR3 contains 13 residues. Here the CDR3 reads CSVEGGATDTQYF. Here the CDR3 DNA reads TGCAGCGTTGAGGGTGGGGCCACAGATACGCAGTATTTT.

The chain has TRBV27 and TRBJ2-7; the match to TRBD1 covers 9 bases. The V and J ends lost 5 bases and 3 bases, in that order; junction bases with no gene match: 8. This CDR3 comprises 15 residues. The V gene's germline CDR1 is MNHEY and CDR2 SMNVEV (reference sequence). Written as DNA, the CDR3 is TGTGCCAGCAGTCTCCCGGGACAGGGAATCTACGAGCAGTACTTC. Translation: CASSLPGQGIYEQYF.

For the CDR3, the DNA is TGTGCCAGCGGTGGCGGGAGTTGGCTAGATACGCAGTATTTT. Translating gives CASGGGSWLDTQYF. The J gene is TRBJ2-3, the V gene TRBV7-6; TRBD2 matches at 7 bases. Germline CDR1 SGHVS, CDR2 FNYEAQ. This CDR3 is 14 amino acids long. V dropped 8 bases and J dropped 5; count of bases not matched to a gene: 10.

The chain couples TRBV15 to TRBJ2-3; 11 bases fit TRBD2. Germline values: CDR1 LNHNV, CDR2 YYDKDF (reference sequence). The CDR3 consists of 19 residues. The junction had 16 bases not matched to a gene; V was cut back by 3 bases and J by 5 bases. CDR3 nucleotides: TGTGCCACCAGCAGGTCAAATAGCGGGAGGGCTTGGGGGGAAGATACGCAGTATTTT. Amino acids: CATSRSNSGRAWGEDTQYF.

The chain combines TRBV2 with TRBJ2-7; 8 nucleotides line up with TRBD1. This CDR3 spans 15 amino acids. CDR1 is SNHLY and CDR2 is FYNNEI in the germline V gene. V lost 3 bases, J lost 4 bases, and 8 bases stayed unmatched. The CDR3 spells CASSDQGARSYEQYF. The CDR3 bases are TGTGCCAGCAGTGATCAGGGGGCCCGCTCATACGAGCAGTACTTC.

The rearrangement uses TRBV12-3 or TRBV12-4 and TRBJ2-3; D might be TRBD2 (5 bases). This CDR3 comprises 12 residues. The V gene lost 6 bases and the J gene lost 2 bases, with 6 bases spanning the gap. The CDR3 here is CASSGVTDTQYF. The CDR3 DNA sequence: TGTGCCAGCAGCGGGGTCACAGATACGCAGTATTTT.

V gene TRBV4-2 combines with J gene TRBJ2-5; 13 positions match TRBD2. The germline CDR1 and CDR2 sequences are LGHNA and YNFKEQ. CDR3 length: 16 amino acids. V dropped 0 bases and J dropped 5; count of bases not matched to a gene: 3. The CDR3 DNA reads TGTGCCAGCAGCCAAGATTGGACTAGCGGGAGTGAGACCCAGTACTTC. It yields the protein CASSQDWTSGSETQYF.

This chain connects TRBV10-1 to TRBJ2-1, with 13 bases identical to TRBD2. The CDR3 runs 20 residues. Germline lookup yields CDR1 WNHNN and CDR2 SYGVQD (reference sequence). The trim removed 5 bases at V and 7 bases at J, leaving 20 bases unmatched. In DNA form, the CDR3 reads TGCGCCAGCAGTTCCCTAACTGCCGGGACTAGCGGGACATTAAGGAATGAGCAGTTCTTC. It translates to CASSSLTAGTSGTLRNEQFF.

This chain links TRBV27 with TRBJ1-1, with D perhaps TRBD1 (5 bases). Deletions cut 3 bases from V and 3 bases from J, with 17 bases between. Germline V lookup: CDR1 MNHEY, CDR2 SMNVEV (reference sequence). The CDR3 is 16 residues long. Here the CDR3 reads CASSLLAFSGDTEAFF. Written as DNA, the CDR3 is TGTGCCAGCAGTTTGTTGGCCTTCTCGGGGGACACTGAAGCTTTCTTT.

The rearrangement joins TRBV3-1 (or the pseudogene TRBV3-2) to TRBJ2-1; D perhaps matches TRBD2 (6 bases). This CDR3 is 12 amino acids long. The V and J ends lost 8 bases and 5 bases respectively, with 10 bases between them. Germline CDR1 is LGHDT and CDR2 is YNNKEL (reference sequence). CDR3 DNA sequence: TGTGCCAGCGGGGCGGGAAACAATGAGCAGTTCTTC. Its translation: CASGAGNNEQFF.

The chain joins TRBV3-1 (or the pseudogene TRBV3-2) to TRBJ2-3; 8 bases fit TRBD2. The CDR3 has 14 residues. In germline, CDR1 is LGHDT, CDR2 YNNKEL (reference sequence). J was trimmed by 6 bases and V by 4 bases; bases with no gene match: 6. The DNA of the CDR3 is TGTGCCAGCAGCCTAGGGACTAGGGGTGATACGCAGTATTTT. Amino acids: CASSLGTRGDTQYF.

The genes are TRBV2 and TRBJ2-1, with TRBD2 matching over 10 bases. CDR1 and CDR2 (germline): SNHLY, FYNNEI. V dropped 2 bases and J dropped 8; count of bases not matched to a gene: 6. CDR3 length equals 15 residues. The CDR3 loop reads CASSERLAGVDEQFF. As DNA, the CDR3 is TGTGCCAGCAGTGAACGGCTAGCGGGAGTCGATGAGCAGTTCTTC.

The chain couples TRBV6-1 to TRBJ2-7; D is perhaps TRBD2 (5 bases). Trimming removed 1 base at V and 3 bases at J, with 16 bases between. Germline loops: CDR1 MNHNS, CDR2 SASEGT. The CDR3 runs to 16 residues. As DNA, the CDR3 is TGTGCCAGCAGTGAAGTCTCGGGGTCCACCTACTACGAGCAGTACTTC. This translates into CASSEVSGSTYYEQYF.

This clone has a handful of counts. The chain carries TRBV9 and TRBJ2-7, with TRBD1 identical over 9 bases. This CDR3 region has 15 residues. With 0 bases clipped from V and 4 bases from J, the junction kept 5 bases outside the gene matches. Looked up from germline, CDR1 is SGDLS and CDR2 is YYNGEE. CDR3 in DNA: TGTGCCAGCAGCGTAGGGACAGGGGTCCTATACGAGCAGTACTTC. It specifies CASSVGTGVLYEQYF.

This clone was detected a few times. No conserved phenylalanine or tryptophan ends this CDR3, so it is likely a read error. The DNA is omitted, as the CDR3 cannot be located on it reliably, and the CDR3 follows TCRdb's listing. The rearrangement links TRBV5-5 to TRBJ1-3; TRBD1 reflects the table's D call only, with no check against the DNA. The CDR3 is 12 amino acids in total, end residues counted. The germline V gene has CDR1 SGHKS and CDR2 YYEKEE (reference sequence). The CDR3 loop is CASSLDLGQSRR.

DNA of the CDR3: TGTGCCAGCAGCGTATCCGGGGTTCCGGAGACCCAGTACTTC. This codes for CASSVSGVPETQYF. The chain combines TRBV9 with TRBJ2-5, with a possible D match to TRBD2 (5 bases). V lost 1 base, J lost 5 bases, and 12 bases lay in between. The germline CDR1 and CDR2 sequences are SGDLS and YYNGEE. This CDR3 has 14 amino acids.

This clone was seen more than once but under ten times. V and J are TRBV15 and TRBJ2-1, with TRBD2 as a possible D gene (6 bases). The CDR3 spans 15 residues. V was clipped by 0 bases and J by 7 bases, with 13 bases between them. Looked up from germline, CDR1 is LNHNV and CDR2 is YYDKDF (reference sequence). CDR3 nucleotides: TGTGCCACCAGCAGAGATGGGGGAAGCGGGAATGAGCAGTTCTTC. Residues: CATSRDGGSGNEQFF.

This chain links TRBV30 with TRBJ2-3, with 10 bases matching TRBD2. Germline V gene data show CDR1 as GTSNPN and CDR2 as SVGIG (reference sequence). The CDR3 spans 15 residues. V was pared by 0 bases and J by 4 bases, with 4 bases of the junction left unmatched. CDR3 coding DNA: TGTGCCTGGAGTGTCCTAGCGGGAGTGGCAGATACGCAGTATTTT. This translates into CAWSVLAGVADTQYF.